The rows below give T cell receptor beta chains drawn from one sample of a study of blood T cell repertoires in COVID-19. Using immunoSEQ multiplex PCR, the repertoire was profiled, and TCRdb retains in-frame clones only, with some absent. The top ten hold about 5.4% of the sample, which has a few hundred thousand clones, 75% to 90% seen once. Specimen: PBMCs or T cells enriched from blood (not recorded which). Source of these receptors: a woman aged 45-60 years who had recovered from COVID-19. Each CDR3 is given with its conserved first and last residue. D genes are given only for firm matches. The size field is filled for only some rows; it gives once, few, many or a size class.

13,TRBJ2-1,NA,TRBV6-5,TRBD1,TGTGCCAGCAGTTACGGGACAGGGTATGAGCAGTTCTTC,CASSYGTGYEQFF
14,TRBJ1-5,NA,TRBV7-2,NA,TGTGCCAGCAGCTTAGCACCGAGGGGGGGGCCCCAGCATTTT,CASSLAPRGGPQHF
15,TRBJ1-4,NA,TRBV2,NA,TGTGCCAGCAGTTTCCCTTCGGGGAATAATGAAAAACTGTTTTTT,CASSFPSGNNEKLFF
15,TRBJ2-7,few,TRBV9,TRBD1,TGTGCCAGCAGCGCAGAGACAGGGGTCTCCTACGAGCAGTACTTC,CASSAETGVSYEQYF
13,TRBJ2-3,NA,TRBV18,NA,TGTGCCAGCTCAACGGGGAGCACAGATACGCAGTATTTT,CASSTGSTDTQYF
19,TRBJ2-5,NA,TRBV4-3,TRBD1,TGCGCCAGCAGCCAAGATATAGGAGTGGGGACAGGGGTGGGGGAGACCCAGTACTTC,CASSQDIGVGTGVGETQYF
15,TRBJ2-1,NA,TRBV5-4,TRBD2,TGTGCCAGCAGCTTGTCTAGCGGGAGACAGGATGAGCAGTTCTTC,CASSLSSGRQDEQFF
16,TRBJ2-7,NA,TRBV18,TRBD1,TGTGCCAGCTCACCACTCTCAAGACAGGGCTTCTACGAGCAGTACTTC,CASSPLSRQGFYEQYF
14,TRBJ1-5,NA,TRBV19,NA,TGTGCCACCACGCCGTCGGGGTCGGTTCAGCCCCAGCATTTT,CATTPSGSVQPQHF
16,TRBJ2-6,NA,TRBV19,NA,TGTGCCAGTAGTCCCGACAGCCCCTCTGGGGCCAACGTCCTGACTTTC,CASSPDSPSGANVLTF
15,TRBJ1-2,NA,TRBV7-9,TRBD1,TGTGCCAGCAGCTTCCTCCAGGGGGCGGGGAATGGCTACACCTTC,CASSFLQGAGNGYTF
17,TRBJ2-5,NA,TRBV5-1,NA,TGCGCCAGCAGCCGACCCGGTCACAGGGGCGGGGAAGGGACCCAGTACTTC,CASSRPGHRGGEGTQYF
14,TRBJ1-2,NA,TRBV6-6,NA,TGTGCCAGCAGTTACGGGGAGGCGGACTATGGCTACACCTTC,CASSYGEADYGYTF
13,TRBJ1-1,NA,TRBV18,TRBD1,TGTGCCAGCTCACGGGACAGAAACACTGAAGCTTTCTTT,CASSRDRNTEAFF
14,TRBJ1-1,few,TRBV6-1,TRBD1,TGTGCCAGCAGTGAACGAACAGGGGGGACTGAAGCTTTCTTT,CASSERTGGTEAFF
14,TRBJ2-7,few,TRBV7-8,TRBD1,TGTGCCAGCAGTTGGGGACAGGGGGCACGGGAGCAGTACTTC,CASSWGQGAREQYF
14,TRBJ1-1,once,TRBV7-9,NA,TGTGCCAGCAGCATGGACAGTGTTGGCGCTGAAGCTTTCTTT,CASSMDSVGAEAFF
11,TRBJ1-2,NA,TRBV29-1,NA,TGCAGCGTGGGTGGGGGCCATGGCTACACCTTC,CSVGGGHGYTF
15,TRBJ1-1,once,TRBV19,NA,TGTGCCAGTACAATATCCGGGAAAATGAACACTGAAGCTTTCTTT,CASTISGKMNTEAFF
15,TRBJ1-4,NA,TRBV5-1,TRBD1,TGCGCCAGCAGCTCAGGGGGGTCAACTAATGAAAAACTGTTTTTT,CASSSGGSTNEKLFF
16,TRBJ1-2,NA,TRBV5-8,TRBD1,TGTGCCAGCAGCTTGGTGGGGGGACAGGGGGCCGGTGGCTACACCTTC,CASSLVGGQGAGGYTF
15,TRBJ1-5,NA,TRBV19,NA,TGTGCCAGTGGTCTTCGTTCAAGCGGCAATCAGCCCCAGCATTTT,CASGLRSSGNQPQHF
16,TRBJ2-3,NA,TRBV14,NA,TGTGCCAGCAGCCAAGTTCTTGGGGGGGCGACAGATACGCAGTATTTT,CASSQVLGGATDTQYF
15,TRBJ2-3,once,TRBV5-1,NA,TGCGCCAGCAGCTTGTTCGCGGGGGCCCCAGATACGCAGTATTTT,CASSLFAGAPDTQYF
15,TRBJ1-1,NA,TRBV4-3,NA,TGCGCCAGCAGCCAAGATATAGGGGCCGGAACTGAAGCTTTCTTT,CASSQDIGAGTEAFF
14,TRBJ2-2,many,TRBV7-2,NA,TGTGCCAGCAGCTTACGGTTGATGGCCGGGGAGCTGTTTTTT,CASSLRLMAGELFF
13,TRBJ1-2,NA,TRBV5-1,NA,TGCGCCAGCAGCATGCGAACTAACTATGGCTACACCTTC,CASSMRTNYGYTF
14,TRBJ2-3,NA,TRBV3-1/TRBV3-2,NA,TGTGCCAGCAGCCAAGCCGTAGTTAGCGATACGCAGTATTTT,CASSQAVVSDTQYF
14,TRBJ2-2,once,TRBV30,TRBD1,TGTGCCCGGCACGGGACAGGGTACACCGGGGAGCTGTTTTTT,CARHGTGYTGELFF